The 30 T cell receptor beta chains below all came from one sample that was sequenced in a study of beta chain features in type 1 diabetes. Reverse transcription of all isolated RNA meant that expressed TCRB transcripts were sequenced. Measured with immunoSEQ multiplex PCR; TCRdb has only the in-frame clones, and not every one. The table has just over 450,000 clones, about 30% seen once. The specimen was naive CD4+ T cells from blood. The receptor set was obtained from a young man in good health.

A word on this clone: Other nucleotide sequences from this sample produce the same CDR3. The gene calls are TRBV30 and TRBJ1-1; D is possibly TRBD1 (5 bases). Germline CDR1 is GTSNPN and CDR2 is SVGIG (reference sequence). V dropped 2 bases and J dropped 0 bases, with 7 bases sitting between them. This CDR3 is built from 13 residues. CDR3 bases: TGTGCCTGGAGTAAGGGGCTGAACACTGAAGCTTTCTTT. This gives the protein CAWSKGLNTEAFF. Supplemented by reference TRBV30 and TRBJ1-1, the full variable domain reads SQTIHQWPATLVQPVGSPLSLECTVEGTSNPNLYWYRQAAGRGLQLLFYSVGIGQISSEVPQNLSASRPQDRQFILSSKKLLLSDSGFYLCAWSKGLNTEAFFGQGTRLTVV.

This clone was counted only a few times. The rearrangement joins TRBV6-5 to TRBJ2-5; no clear D gene. The CDR3 runs 13 residues. Germline V CDR1 and CDR2: MNHEY, SVGAGI. Trimming removed 0 bases at V and 3 bases at J, with 5 bases between. CDR3 DNA sequence: TGTGCCAGCAGTTACTCGGGTGAAGAGACCCAGTACTTC. Translation gives CASSYSGEETQYF.

This clone was counted a few times. V gene TRBV25-1 combines with J gene TRBJ2-7; possibly TRBD1 for D (6 bases). The CDR3 covers 16 residues. V lost 1 base, J lost 5 bases, and 18 bases lay in between. Germline V gives CDR1 MGHDK, CDR2 SYGVNS. DNA for the CDR3: TGTGCCAGCAGTGAATGGGGGAACAGGGTCCGGGACGAGCAGTACTTC. Its translation is CASSEWGNRVRDEQYF.

This clone was picked up a small number of times. This rearrangement joins TRBV18 to TRBJ2-7, with D unresolved. Trimming took off 4 bases at V and 6 bases at J, with 10 bases between the two ends. Germline V CDR1 and CDR2: KGHSH, LQKENI. This CDR3 contains 12 residues. DNA for the CDR3: TGTGCCAGCTCACGGACGGGTACCGAGCAGTACTTC. This translates into CASSRTGTEQYF.

Only a few counts were recorded for this clone. This rearrangement joins TRBV7-2 to TRBJ2-7, with D unresolved. In germline, CDR1 is SGHTA, CDR2 FQGNSA. CDR3 length equals 13 residues. Trimming removed 3 bases from V and 5 bases from J, with 11 bases in between. CDR3 bases: TGTGCCAGCAGCTTCCTGAGGTATGACGAGCAGTACTTC. As protein: CASSFLRYDEQYF.

V usage is TRBV29-1 and J usage is TRBJ2-5; D may be TRBD1 (5 bases). This CDR3 comprises 13 residues. Trimming stripped 6 bases from V and 7 bases from J, with 18 bases between. Germline CDR1 reads SQVTM; CDR2 reads ANQGSEA. The CDR3 coding sequence is TGCAGCGTGACCGGGTTAGGGGCTTTGACCCAGTACTTC. Translation: CSVTGLGALTQYF.

The gene calls are TRBV21-1 and TRBJ1-1. TRBV21-1 is labeled a pseudogene. CDR3 size: 12 residues. CDR3 bases: TGTGCCAGCAGCTGCTTGAACACTGAAGCTTTCTTT. This codes for CASSCLNTEAFF.

This chain uses TRBV2 with TRBJ2-1, with D uncertain. CDR1 is SNHLY and CDR2 is FYNNEI in the germline V gene. There are 12 residues in the CDR3. The V end lost 8 bases, the J end lost 9 bases, and 14 bases lay between the germline ends. The chain's CDR3 is CASYDPYGEQFF. The DNA of the CDR3 is TGTGCCAGCTATGACCCCTATGGTGAGCAGTTCTTC.

V gene TRBV30 combines with J gene TRBJ1-1; D uncertain. The V gene lost 0 bases and the J gene lost 4 bases, with 9 bases spanning the gap. CDR1 is GTSNPN and CDR2 is SVGIG in the germline V gene (reference sequence). The CDR3 spans 13 residues. The CDR3 sequence is CAWSVQMGTEAFF. As DNA, the CDR3 is TGTGCCTGGAGTGTACAAATGGGCACTGAAGCTTTCTTT.

CDR3: CSARRESGQFF. As DNA, the CDR3 is TGCAGTGCCAGACGGGAGTCAGGGCAGTTCTTC. The V gene is TRBV20-1, the J gene TRBJ2-1; D possibly corresponds to TRBD2 (6 bases). This CDR3 spans 11 amino acids. Looked up from germline, CDR1 is DFQATT and CDR2 is SNEGSKA (reference sequence). V shed 6 bases and J shed 12 bases, with 15 bases lying between them.

V is TRBV29-1 and J is TRBJ1-1; no firm D call. The CDR3 is made up of 13 amino acids. V shed 4 bases and J shed 2 bases, with 11 bases lying between them. CDR1 is SQVTM, CDR2 ANQGSEA, per germline. CDR3 amino acids: CSVVRQRNTEAFF. The CDR3 nucleotides read TGCAGCGTTGTTCGGCAGCGAAACACTGAAGCTTTCTTT.

The V gene is TRBV10-3, the J gene TRBJ2-7; D remains ambiguous. Between the trimmed V and J ends, which lost 2 bases and 3 bases, there was a span of 11 bases. Germline CDR1 reads ENHRY; CDR2 reads SYGVKD. This CDR3 has 14 residues. CDR3 DNA sequence: TGTGCCATCAGTGAGCGTGACTCCTTCTACGAGCAGTACTTC. This encodes CAISERDSFYEQYF.

The sample holds a few counts of this clone. Sequence at one end of the junction differs from germline and may be a read error. The chain combines TRBV7-2 with TRBJ2-3, with 8 bases fitting TRBD2. Germline V gene data show CDR1 as SGHTA and CDR2 as FQGNSA. The CDR3 has 14 residues. The CDR3: CASSIAGSTDTQYF. The CDR3 DNA reads as TGTGCCAGCAGCATAGCGGGAAGCACAGATACGCAGTATTTT.

This clone was seen only a few times. J is TRBJ2-1 and V is TRBV18; D uncertain. There are 14 residues in the CDR3. Trimming removed 3 bases from V and 5 bases from J, with 11 bases in between. The germline CDR1 and CDR2 sequences are KGHSH and LQKENI. CDR3 bases: TGTGCCAGCTCACCTATTCTCGGAAACAATGAGCAGTTCTTC. Encoded protein: CASSPILGNNEQFF.

The rearrangement uses TRBV7-9 and TRBJ2-5; tentative D call: TRBD2 (6 bases). CDR3 length: 16 residues. V was shortened by 5 bases and J by 2 bases, with 18 bases between the two germline ends. Per the germline V gene, CDR1 is SEHNR and CDR2 is FQNEAQ (reference sequence). This CDR3 is CASSATPGRGQETQYF. DNA for the CDR3: TGTGCCAGCAGCGCCACCCCGGGGCGGGGTCAAGAGACCCAGTACTTC.

This chain uses TRBV7-9 with TRBJ2-1; D unclear. The CDR3 covers 12 residues. Germline V gives CDR1 SEHNR, CDR2 FQNEAQ (reference sequence). V lost 4 bases, J lost 5 bases, and 6 bases lay in between. The CDR3 DNA reads TGTGCCAGCAGCTACTTAGACAATGAGCAGTTCTTC. This gives the protein CASSYLDNEQFF.

V gene TRBV7-2 combines with J gene TRBJ2-7, with D possibly called TRBD1 or TRBD2 (5 bases each). Trimming took off 5 bases at V and 5 bases at J, with 19 bases between the two ends. The CDR3 consists of 15 residues. CDR1 SGHTA and CDR2 FQGNSA come from the germline V gene. CDR3 bases: TGTGCCAGCAGCCAGACGAGGGGAGTCAGCAACGAGCAGTACTTC. It specifies CASSQTRGVSNEQYF.

The chain recombines TRBV27 with TRBJ2-1; D is possibly TRBD2 (6 bases). With 6 bases removed from V and 3 bases from J, the gap between germline ends came to 15 bases. CDR3 length equals 15 residues. CDR1 and CDR2 (germline): MNHEY, SMNVEV (reference sequence). The CDR3 protein is CASSPAGRLYNEQFF. The CDR3 nucleotides read TGTGCCAGCAGCCCCGCGGGGCGGCTCTACAATGAGCAGTTCTTC.

The chain combines TRBV7-2 with TRBJ1-2, with 8 bases identical to TRBD1. Germline lookup yields CDR1 SGHTA and CDR2 FQGNSA. J was trimmed by 6 bases and V by 5 bases; bases with no gene match: 5. The CDR3 runs 13 residues. The CDR3 reads CASSLRQGNGYTF. Written as DNA, the CDR3 is TGTGCCAGCAGCCTTAGACAGGGGAATGGCTACACCTTC.

Remarks on this clone: Other DNA sequences of this sample code for an identical CDR3. The chain carries TRBV7-2 and TRBJ2-3; the D is unclear. V was shortened by 1 base and J by 3 bases, with 5 bases between the two germline ends. CDR1 and CDR2 (germline): SGHTA, FQGNSA. The CDR3 runs 13 residues. CDR3 sequence (DNA): TGTGCCAGCAGCTTAGAAAGGACAGATACGCAGTATTTT. This codes for CASSLERTDTQYF.

The rearrangement links TRBV30 to TRBJ1-5; 9 bases are shared with TRBD1. V was clipped by 3 bases and J by 6 bases; unmatched bases: 6. The CDR3 consists of 14 residues. CDR1 is GTSNPN and CDR2 is SVGIG in the germline V gene (reference sequence). CDR3 sequence reads: CAWSATGGSQPQHF. CDR3 nucleotides: TGTGCCTGGAGCGCTACAGGGGGCTCTCAGCCCCAGCATTTT.

This clone was detected only a few times. The V and J genes are TRBV4-2 and TRBJ2-7; tentatively, D is TRBD2 (5 bases). CDR3 length: 14 amino acids. Germline CDR1 reads LGHNA; CDR2 reads YNFKEQ. Trimming took 0 bases from V and 4 from J, leaving 10 bases between them. CDR3 nucleotides: TGTGCCAGCAGCCAAGAGTTTTCGGGGTACGAGCAGTACTTC. This gives the protein CASSQEFSGYEQYF.

Only a few counts were recorded for this clone. The rearrangement uses TRBV15 and TRBJ2-1; D may be TRBD2 (6 bases). V lost 1 base and J 1 base, leaving 8 bases between the germline ends. Germline CDR1 LNHNV, CDR2 YYDKDF (reference sequence). CDR3 length equals 15 residues. In DNA, the CDR3 is TGTGCCACCAGCAGAGCTGGGACTTCCTACAATGAGCAGTTCTTC. Encoded protein: CATSRAGTSYNEQFF.

This sequence joins TRBV4-3 and TRBJ2-3, with D maybe TRBD1 (5 bases). Trimming pared 4 bases from V and 2 bases from J, leaving 10 bases between. The CDR3 has 14 residues. Per germline, CDR1 LGHNA and CDR2 YSLEER. The CDR3 nucleotides read TGCGCCAGCAGCCCGACAGCGTTCACAGATACGCAGTATTTT. This sequence encodes CASSPTAFTDTQYF.

This clone has only a few counts. The rearrangement links TRBV29-1 to TRBJ2-1; no clear D gene. There are 14 residues in the CDR3. Germline V gene lookup returns CDR1 SQVTM and CDR2 ANQGSEA. V dropped 4 bases and J dropped 3 bases, with 13 bases sitting between them. The CDR3 loop reads CSVVGSLNYNEQFF. Written as DNA, the CDR3 is TGCAGCGTTGTAGGCAGCCTCAACTACAATGAGCAGTTCTTC.

This clone appeared a few times. The sample contains more than one DNA sequence encoding this CDR3. The chain recombines TRBV18 with TRBJ2-3; D is unresolved. Trimming took 6 bases from V and 6 from J, leaving 10 bases between them. The CDR3 runs 12 residues. Germline loops: CDR1 KGHSH, CDR2 LQKENI. CDR3 DNA: TGTGCCAGCTCCCCTCTCGGGGATACGCAGTATTTT. This gives the protein CASSPLGDTQYF.

V is TRBV5-1 and J is TRBJ2-4; 9 nucleotides agree with TRBD1. Germline V lookup: CDR1 SGHRS, CDR2 YFSETQ. V trimming: 4 bases; J trimming: 5 bases; junction bases outside the gene matches: 4. The CDR3 extends over 14 amino acids. CDR3 protein: CASSLRQGENIQYF. In DNA, the CDR3 is TGCGCCAGCAGCCTACGACAGGGGGAAAACATTCAGTACTTC. Variable domain in full (rest from reference TRBV5-1 and TRBJ2-4): KAGVTQTPRYLIKTRGQQVTLSCSPISGHRSVSWYQQTPGQGLQFLFEYFSETQRNKGNFPGRFSGRQFSNSRSEMNVSTLELGDSALYLCASSLRQGENIQYFGAGTRLSVL.

There are a few counts of this clone. The V call is TRBV29-1, the J call TRBJ1-2; the match to TRBD1 covers 8 bases. V trimming: 3 bases; J trimming: 8 bases; junction bases outside the gene matches: 5. CDR1 SQVTM and CDR2 ANQGSEA come from the germline V gene. The CDR3 extends over 12 amino acids. In DNA form, the CDR3 reads TGCAGCGTTGACTGGGACAGGATGGGCTACACCTTC. It encodes CSVDWDRMGYTF.

V and J are TRBV29-1 and TRBJ2-1; TRBD2 matches at 14 bases. The germline V gene encodes CDR1 SQVTM and CDR2 ANQGSEA. CDR3 size: 17 residues. The ends lost 4 bases at V and 4 bases at J; junction bases unmatched: 9. The CDR3 loop is CSVGIGLAGGTYNEQFF. CDR3 sequence (DNA): TGCAGCGTTGGGATAGGACTAGCGGGAGGAACATACAATGAGCAGTTCTTC.

V and J are TRBV7-4 and TRBJ1-5; perhaps TRBD1 as D (5 bases). Deletions cut 2 bases from V and 1 base from J, with 12 bases between. The germline gives CDR1 SGHVT, CDR2 SQSDAQ. This CDR3 comprises 16 residues. Written as DNA, the CDR3 is TGTGCCAGCAGCTTACAGGGAGGAAGGAGCAATCAGCCCCAGCATTTT. Its translation is CASSLQGGRSNQPQHF.